This is a list of T cell receptor beta chains from one sample in a study of preoperative IRX-2 immunotherapy in early breast cancer. TCRdb keeps only in-frame clones here, not all; method: immunoSEQ multiplex PCR. The sample gives 35,000 to 40,000 clones, about four fifths of which show up once; about 1.5% is in the top ten. Sequenced here: lymph node tissue, sampled after IRX-2 immunotherapy. These receptors all come from a human donor with breast cancer. Each CDR3 is given with its conserved first and last residue. Each record gives: J gene, D gene, V gene, clone size, CDR3 DNA, CDR3 protein. D genes are given only for firm matches. Clone sizes are given selectively: once, few, many, or a class where the clone is expanded.

>TRBJ2-2|TRBD1|TRBV6-8|NA
TGTGCCAGCACCCCCCGGGACAGGGGGCTCTCCGGGGAGCTGTTTTTT
CASTPRDRGLSGELFF
>TRBJ1-1|NA|TRBV6-8|once
TGTGCCAGCAGTTACTCGGCGAGGGGAGCTGAAGCTTTCTTT
CASSYSARGAEAFF
>TRBJ2-1|TRBD1|TRBV11-3|NA
TGTGCCAGCAGCTTAGGTGCGGCAGGGGGCTATGAGCAGTTCTTC
CASSLGAAGGYEQFF
>TRBJ1-2|TRBD1|TRBV11-3|NA
TGTGCCAGCAGCCAACATCAAGGGTCGGGACAGTTTTCCTATGGCTACACCTTC
CASSQHQGSGQFSYGYTF
>TRBJ2-7|NA|TRBV18|NA
TGTGCCAGCTCAGGCAGGGACTCCTACGAGCAGTACTTC
CASSGRDSYEQYF
>TRBJ1-1|NA|TRBV6-8|NA
TGTGCCAGCAGACGACCAGGGGAAGGGGATGAAGCTTTCTTT
CASRRPGEGDEAFF
>TRBJ2-2|TRBD1|TRBV5-1|NA
TGCGCCAGCAGCCAGGACAGGGTGAACACCGGGGAGCTGTTTTTT
CASSQDRVNTGELFF
>TRBJ1-5|NA|TRBV11-3|NA
TGTGCCAGCAGCTTAGGCCGCAGGATCCGATATAGCAATCAGCCCCAGCATTTT
CASSLGRRIRYSNQPQHF
>TRBJ2-7|TRBD2|TRBV11-3|NA
TGTGCCAGCAGCCTCGGGGGGTCTAGCTCCTACGAGCAGTACTTC
CASSLGGSSSYEQYF
>TRBJ1-2|TRBD1|TRBV6-8|NA
TGTGCCAGCAGTTACTCAGGACAGGGATTTGGCTACACCTTC
CASSYSGQGFGYTF
>TRBJ2-5|TRBD1|TRBV5-1|NA
TGCGCCAGCGGGGGACAGGGGGTGCAAGAGACCCAGTACTTC
CASGGQGVQETQYF
>TRBJ1-2|NA|TRBV6-7|NA
TGTGCCAGCAGCGATTCAACGGGGTACTATGGCTACACCTTC
CASSDSTGYYGYTF
>TRBJ1-1|NA|TRBV7-6|NA
TGTGCCAGCAGCTTAATTGCGGGGGTCCTGAACACTGAAGCTTTCTTT
CASSLIAGVLNTEAFF
>TRBJ2-5|NA|TRBV19|NA
TGTGCCAGCCACTCCGGCCTCTCAACGGGCCAAGAGACCCAGTACTTC
CASHSGLSTGQETQYF
>TRBJ2-5|TRBD2|TRBV6-8|NA
TGTGCCACGGGACTAGCACTTCAAGAGACCCAGTACTTC
CATGLALQETQYF
>TRBJ1-5|TRBD1|TRBV23-1|NA
TGCGCCAGCAGTCAATCGCCCGGGTGGGACAGGGACGATTATAGCAATCAGCCCCAGCATTTT
CASSQSPGWDRDDYSNQPQHF
>TRBJ1-2|NA|TRBV5-1|NA
TGCGCCAGCAGCTTGGAGCTTGGCGTGGCAGCTAACTATGGCTACACCTTC
CASSLELGVAANYGYTF